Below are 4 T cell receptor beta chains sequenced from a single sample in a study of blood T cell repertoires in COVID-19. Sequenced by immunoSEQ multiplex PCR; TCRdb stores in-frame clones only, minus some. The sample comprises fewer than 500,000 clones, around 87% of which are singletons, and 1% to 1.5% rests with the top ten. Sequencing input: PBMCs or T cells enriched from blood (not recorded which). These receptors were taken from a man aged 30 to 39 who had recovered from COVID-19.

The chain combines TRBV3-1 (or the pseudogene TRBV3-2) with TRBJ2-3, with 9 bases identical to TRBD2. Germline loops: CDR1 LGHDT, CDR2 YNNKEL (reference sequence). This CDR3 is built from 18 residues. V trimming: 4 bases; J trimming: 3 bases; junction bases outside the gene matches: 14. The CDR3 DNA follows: TGTGCCAGCAGCCCTCTCTCAGCGGGGGGCACGGAGACAGATACGCAGTATTTT. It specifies CASSPLSAGGTETDTQYF.

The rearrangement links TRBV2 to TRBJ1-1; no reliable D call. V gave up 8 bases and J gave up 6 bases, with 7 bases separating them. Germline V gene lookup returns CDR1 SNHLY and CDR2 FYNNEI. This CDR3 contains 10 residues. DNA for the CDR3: TGTGCCAGCCCCCCGGCTGAAGCTTTCTTT. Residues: CASPPAEAFF. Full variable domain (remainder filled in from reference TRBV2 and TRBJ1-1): EPEVTQTPSHQVTQMGQEVILRCVPISNHLYFYWYRQILGQKVEFLVSFYNNEISEKSEIFDDQFSVERPDGSNFTLKIRSTKLEDSAMYFCASPPAEAFFGQGTRLTVV.

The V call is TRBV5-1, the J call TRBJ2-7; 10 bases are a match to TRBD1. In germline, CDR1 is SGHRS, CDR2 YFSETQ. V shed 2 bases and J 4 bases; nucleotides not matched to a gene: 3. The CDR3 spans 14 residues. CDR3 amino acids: CASSFGTGVYEQYF. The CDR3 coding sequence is TGCGCCAGCAGCTTTGGGACAGGGGTATACGAGCAGTACTTC.

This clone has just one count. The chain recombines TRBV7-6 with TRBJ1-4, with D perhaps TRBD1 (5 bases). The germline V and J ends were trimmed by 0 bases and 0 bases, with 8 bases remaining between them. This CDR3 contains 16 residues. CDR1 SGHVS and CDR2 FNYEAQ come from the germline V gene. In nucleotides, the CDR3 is TGTGCCAGCAGCTTAGCATCGGGGGCAACTAATGAAAAACTGTTTTTT. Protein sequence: CASSLASGATNEKLFF.